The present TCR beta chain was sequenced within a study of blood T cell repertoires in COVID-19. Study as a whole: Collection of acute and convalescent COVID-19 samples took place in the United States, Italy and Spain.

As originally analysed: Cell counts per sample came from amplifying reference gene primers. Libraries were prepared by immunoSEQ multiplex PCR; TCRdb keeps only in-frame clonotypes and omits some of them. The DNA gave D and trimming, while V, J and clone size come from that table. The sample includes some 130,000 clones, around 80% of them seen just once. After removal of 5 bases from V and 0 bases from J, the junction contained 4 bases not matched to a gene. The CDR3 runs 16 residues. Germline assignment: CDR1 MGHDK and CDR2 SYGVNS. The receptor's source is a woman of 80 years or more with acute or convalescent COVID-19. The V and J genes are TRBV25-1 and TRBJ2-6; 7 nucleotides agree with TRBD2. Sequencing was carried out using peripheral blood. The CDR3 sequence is CASSWTGGSGANVLTF. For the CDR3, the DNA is TGTGCCAGCAGTTGGACGGGGGGCTCTGGGGCCAACGTCCTGACTTTC.